These 2 T cell receptor beta chains share one sample of origin, sequenced in a study of blood T cells in healthy people across ages. A J-beta primer mix and a sample-barcoded 5' primer were used in a second PCR of roughly 7 to 12 cycles. TCRdb reprocessed the 5' RACE reads with MiXCR, giving one entry per CDR3 protein. The data show 590,000 or so distinct CDR3 sequences, about 30% seen once. Material: blood. The receptors shown here come from a woman aged 80 or older in good health.

This clonotype was seen more than once but under ten times. The CDR3 DNA reads TGTGCCAGCAGCACCTACGGGGCGGGGGGGCCGTATGAGCAGTTCTTC. This gives the protein CASSTYGAGGPYEQFF. V and J are TRBV21-1 and TRBJ2-1; whether TRBD2, the table's D call, matches the DNA was not checked. TRBV21-1 is reported as a pseudogene. The CDR3 loop spans 16 amino acids.

This clonotype was detected a few times. This chain joins TRBV2 and TRBJ1-2; tentatively, D is TRBD1 (5 bases). The CDR3 has 15 residues. Between the trimmed V and J ends, which lost 3 bases and 6 bases, there was a span of 17 bases. Germline-derived CDR1 and CDR2 are SNHLY and FYNNEI. The chain's CDR3 is CASSEVWARENGYTF. The DNA of the CDR3 is TGTGCCAGCAGTGAGGTTTGGGCCAGGGAGAATGGCTACACCTTC.